A single T cell receptor (beta chain) is shown here with its context. Its cognate antigen is unknown. This entry comes from a study of cytomegalovirus exposure and HLA in healthy donors. Regarding the study as a whole: Excluded were some V segments that proved indistinguishable, including TRBV6-2 and TRBV6-3. In vitro experiments confirmed that three CMV-associated chains were specific for CMV antigens. It was shown in a later analysis that HLA-associated TCR beta chains were more clonally expanded than other, equally common chains.

Germline CDR1 reads SGHNT; CDR2 reads YYREEE (reference sequence). The V and J ends lost 4 bases and 0 bases, in that order; junction bases with no gene match: 5. This CDR3 is built from 16 residues. 60 Vbeta and 13 Jbeta primers were used in PCR. Repertoires were generated with immunoSEQ multiplex PCR, while TCRdb's copy carries only in-frame clones and drops some. The sample holds about 69,000 clones, roughly 71% seen once. The source material was PBMCs. The chain uses TRBV5-4 and TRBJ2-3; 10 bases align to TRBD2. This clonotype was obtained from a woman in her sixties or seventies in good health and CMV-seropositive. The CDR3 is CASSQKLAGSTDTQYF. The DNA of the CDR3 is TGTGCCAGCAGCCAGAAACTAGCGGGGAGCACAGATACGCAGTATTTT.